This T cell receptor beta chain came from a study of blood T cells in healthy people across ages. The use of a sample-barcoded 5' primer and a J-beta primer mix characterized a second PCR of roughly 6 to 11 cycles. All samples yielded 3 million or more CDR3-containing paired-end reads. Each CDR3 protein is one row after TCRdb ran MiXCR on the 5' RACE reads. This table has over 950,000 distinct CDR3 sequences, roughly two fifths appearing once. Turning to this clonotype: What it recognizes is unknown.

Researchers report isolating at least 6 million PBMCs per sample. CDR1 and CDR2 from the germline V gene are SGDLS and YYNGEE. V gave up 7 bases and J gave up 1 base, with 14 bases separating them. The CDR3 loop spans 14 amino acids. Broader study findings: Versus aged donors, long-lived donors had higher diversity and more naive CD4+ cells. Unsorted PBMCs blocked a conclusive comparison of naive and antigen-experienced cells.

The TCR sequence derives from a man aged 18 to 30 in good health. J is TRBJ1-1 and V is TRBV9; D is perhaps TRBD1 (6 bases). The sample was blood. This chain's CDR3 is CASGPTGWNTEAFF. In DNA, the CDR3 is TGTGCCAGCGGACCTACAGGGTGGAACACTGAAGCTTTCTTT.